This TCR beta chain was captured in a study of neurological immune-mediated disorders. Findings and limits, study-wide: While HTLV-1-associated myelopathy showed the greatest TCR clonal expansion, multiple sclerosis showed the least, falling below healthy controls.

To note about this clonotype: The antigen is not known.

Each CDR3 protein is one row after TCRdb ran MiXCR on the 5' RACE reads. The profile shows approximately 25,000 distinct CDR3 sequences, around 20% of them singletons. The specimen sequenced was PBMCs. The receptor was isolated from a woman in her sixties or seventies in good health.

The CDR3 is CSARDREEANYGYTF. The CDR3, as DNA: TGCAGTGCTCGGGACAGGGAAGAAGCTAACTATGGCTACACCTTC. V is TRBV20-1 and J is TRBJ1-2, with 9 bases matching TRBD1. Per germline, CDR1 DFQATT and CDR2 SNEGSKA (reference sequence). The CDR3 has 15 residues. The V segment lost 5 bases and the J segment 0 bases; nucleotides outside the gene matches: 7.